The 19 T cell receptor beta chains below were found in one sample sequenced in a study of T-cell memory formation after mild COVID-19 (dated by TCRdb to the early 2020s). The library was obtained by 5' RACE. Sequencing was performed on an Illumina NovaSeq 6000. The public reads were quality trimmed at Q25 with fastp and then assembled into clones with MiXCR by TCRdb, keeping productive beta chains. Here each entry gathers all rows of one CDR3 protein and keeps the most common genes and DNA. The sample table shows approximately 210,000 distinct CDR3 sequences, and 10% to 13% are seen once. Together, the top ten hold under 3.5% of the sample. Sequenced sample: PBMCs or a T cell subset sorted from them (not recorded which). The receptor set was obtained from a man aged 18 to 29 who had mild COVID-19 (a few samples of this study predate the infection). The sample titles of this study are shuffled in the database, so cell type and time point are left out; the donor was told from shared clones.

The table lists this clonotype with many counts. J is TRBJ2-5 and V is TRBV5-1; D is possibly TRBD1 (5 bases). The CDR3 totals 16 residues. V dropped 0 bases and J dropped 3 bases, with 15 bases sitting between them. Germline CDR1 reads SGHRS; CDR2 reads YFSETQ. The CDR3 sequence is CASSLGGTPREETQYF. The DNA for the CDR3 is TGCGCCAGCAGCTTGGGGGGCACTCCAAGGGAAGAGACCCAGTACTTC.

The rearrangement joins TRBV5-1 to TRBJ2-3; unclear D gene. This CDR3 region has 13 residues. Per germline, CDR1 SGHRS and CDR2 YFSETQ. Trimming stripped 4 bases from V and 2 bases from J, with 8 bases between. CDR3 sequence reads: CASSQRITDTQYF. The CDR3 DNA follows: TGCGCCAGCAGCCAGCGAATCACAGATACGCAGTATTTT.

Turning to this clonotype: One end of the junction is discordant with germline, which a read error may explain. The rearrangement links TRBV12-3 or TRBV12-4 to TRBJ2-5; D is perhaps TRBD2 (6 bases). The CDR3 is 15 residues long. The CDR3 sequence: CASSLPGLMQEILDF. For the CDR3, the DNA is TGTGCCAGCAGTTTACCGGGACTGATGCAAGAGATCTTGGACTTC.

This clonotype was picked up a small number of times. The genes are TRBV9 and TRBJ1-3, with 7 nucleotides matching TRBD1. The V gene end was trimmed by 4 bases and the J gene end by 4 bases; junction bases not matched to a gene: 8. Germline V CDR1 and CDR2: SGDLS, YYNGEE. The CDR3 extends over 15 amino acids. CDR3 coding DNA: TGTGCCAGCAGCCGTACAGACAGGGAGGGAAACACCATATATTTT. Translated: CASSRTDREGNTIYF.

This clonotype has just a few counts. The J gene is TRBJ1-1, the V gene TRBV15; the match to TRBD1 covers 7 bases. Per the germline V gene, CDR1 is LNHNV and CDR2 is YYDKDF (reference sequence). V lost 5 bases, J lost 1 base, and 10 bases stayed unmatched. This CDR3 is 16 amino acids long. CDR3 bases: TGTGCCACCAGCTCTCCGACAGGGCCCGGGAACACTGAAGCTTTCTTT. This codes for CATSSPTGPGNTEAFF.

This chain connects TRBV10-3 to TRBJ1-2; unclear D gene. The CDR3 length is 12 residues. The germline V and J ends were trimmed by 4 bases and 4 bases, with 7 bases remaining between them. Germline V gene data show CDR1 as ENHRY and CDR2 as SYGVKD. The CDR3 here is CAISGHSYGYTF. CDR3 nucleotide sequence: TGTGCCATCAGTGGTCATAGCTATGGCTACACCTTC.

In regard to this clonotype: This sequence may be a read error, since a much larger clone differs from it by one base. The chain joins TRBV5-1 to TRBJ1-3, with D possibly matching TRBD1 (5 bases). The germline gives CDR1 SGHRS, CDR2 YFSETQ. The V end lost 6 bases, the J end lost 3 bases, and 10 bases lay between the germline ends. This CDR3 has 13 amino acids. For the CDR3, the DNA is TGCGCCAGCAAACAGGACTATGGAAACACCATATATTTT. Its protein product is CASKQDYGNTIYF.

This clonotype was recorded many times. The chain carries TRBV7-2 and TRBJ2-5; 9 nucleotides agree with TRBD1. V trimming: 3 bases; J trimming: 3 bases; junction bases outside the gene matches: 8. CDR3 length equals 16 residues. In germline, CDR1 is SGHTA, CDR2 FQGNSA. The CDR3 reads CASSFGGTGTEETQYF. CDR3 bases: TGTGCCAGCAGCTTTGGTGGGACAGGGACCGAAGAGACCCAGTACTTC.

The rearrangement uses TRBV20-1 and TRBJ1-1, with unresolved D. V lost 2 bases and J 1 base, leaving 11 bases between the germline ends. The CDR3 covers 14 residues. Germline assignment: CDR1 DFQATT and CDR2 SNEGSKA (reference sequence). The CDR3 DNA is TGCAGTGCTAGACCCCATTTGGGGAACACTGAAGCTTTCTTT. It translates to CSARPHLGNTEAFF.

This clonotype has a handful of counts. The V and J genes are TRBV30 and TRBJ1-1, with D unclear. The CDR3 totals 12 residues. Trimming left V 3 bases short and J 1 base short, with 6 bases between. Germline lookup yields CDR1 GTSNPN and CDR2 SVGIG (reference sequence). This CDR3 is CAWRRRNTEAFF. CDR3 nucleotide sequence: TGTGCCTGGAGACGCCGGAACACTGAAGCTTTCTTT.

The CDR3 nucleotides are TGTGCCAGCAGCCTAGGGACAGGGTTCGCGGCCTACGAGCAGTACGTC. Residues: CASSLGTGFAAYEQYV. The chain couples TRBV7-2 to TRBJ2-7, with 9 bases that match TRBD1. Germline CDR1 and CDR2: SGHTA and FQGNSA. V lost 5 bases to trimming and J lost 2 bases; unmatched junction nucleotides: 10. This CDR3 has 16 residues.

A few counts support this clonotype. The chain is built from TRBV24-1 and TRBJ2-1; possibly TRBD1 for D (6 bases). Germline V CDR1 and CDR2: KGHDR, SFDVKD. The germline V and J ends were trimmed by 9 bases and 5 bases, with 13 bases remaining between them. CDR3 size: 13 residues. CDR3 loop: CATSNWDNNEQFF. DNA of the CDR3: TGTGCCACCTCAAACTGGGACAACAATGAGCAGTTCTTC.

This clonotype occurred a few times. The genes are TRBV18 and TRBJ2-1; 8 bases match TRBD1. This CDR3 is built from 16 residues. Germline V gene lookup returns CDR1 KGHSH and CDR2 LQKENI. The V gene end was trimmed by 6 bases and the J gene end by 4 bases; junction bases not matched to a gene: 11. The chain's CDR3 is CASSLLGQGNYNEQFF. Written as DNA, the CDR3 is TGTGCCAGCTCCCTACTCGGACAGGGAAATTACAATGAGCAGTTCTTC.

This chain links TRBV3-1 with TRBJ2-1; a weak D match, TRBD1 (5 bases). CDR1 and CDR2 from the germline V gene are LGHDT and YNNKEL (reference sequence). The V end lost 0 bases, the J end lost 10 bases, and 10 bases lay between the germline ends. The CDR3 runs 13 residues. The CDR3 DNA reads TGTGCCAGCAGCCAAGAACGCCGGACAGAGCAGTTCTTC. It is translated as CASSQERRTEQFF.

This clonotype occurred a few times. The rearrangement joins TRBV6-2 or TRBV6-3 to TRBJ2-7, with D perhaps TRBD1 (5 bases). Between the trimmed V and J ends, which lost 5 bases and 4 bases, there was a span of 12 bases. This CDR3 comprises 13 residues. Per the germline V gene, CDR1 is MNHEY and CDR2 is SVGEGT. This chain's CDR3 is CASSRGTGYEQYV. The CDR3 nucleotides are TGTGCCAGCAGTAGGGGAACAGGTTACGAGCAGTACGTC.

This clonotype was observed many times. This sequence joins TRBV7-2 and TRBJ2-6; D remains ambiguous. Looked up from germline, CDR1 is SGHTA and CDR2 is FQGNSA. The CDR3 covers 16 residues. V dropped 1 base and J dropped 0 bases, with 7 bases sitting between them. The CDR3 bases are TGTGCCAGCAGCTTAGAGGCACTCTCTGGGGCCAACGTCCTGACTTTC. Residues: CASSLEALSGANVLTF.

In the case of this clonotype: Its ends do not fully match the called genes, so a read error is possible. The rearrangement joins TRBV7-7 to TRBJ2-2; D might be TRBD1 (6 bases). The CDR3 totals 14 residues. Looked up from germline, CDR1 is SSHAT and CDR2 is FNYEAQ (reference sequence). The CDR3 spells CASSQQGDTGELFF. The CDR3 bases are TGTGCTAGCAGTCAACAGGGTGACACCGGGGAGCTGTTTTTT.

The chain couples TRBV4-3 to TRBJ2-7, with 12 nucleotides matching TRBD1. CDR1 and CDR2 (germline): LGHNA, YSLEER. This CDR3 is built from 16 residues. The V segment lost 4 bases and the J segment 5 bases; nucleotides outside the gene matches: 9. This CDR3 is CASSPRPGQGANEQYF. CDR3 nucleotides: TGCGCCAGCAGCCCGCGCCCGGGACAGGGGGCCAACGAGCAGTACTTC.

The genes are TRBV4-3 and TRBJ1-4; 8 nucleotides match TRBD1. The CDR3 runs 16 residues. The trim removed 1 base at V and 11 bases at J, leaving 12 bases unmatched. CDR1 is LGHNA, CDR2 YSLEER, per germline. CDR3 nucleotide sequence: TGCGCCAGCAGCCAAGCGGGACAGGACAATTTAGGGAAACTGTTTTTT. Its translation: CASSQAGQDNLGKLFF.